This section outlines one TCR beta chain sequence together with its context. Antigen specificity is unknown. This record comes from a study of T-cell memory formation after mild COVID-19. UMIs and sample barcodes were carried by the TCR alpha and TCR beta cDNA libraries that 5'RACE produced using constant-segment primers. TCRdb redid the calling of the 5' RACE reads with MiXCR, one entry per CDR3 protein. The sample has around 440,000 distinct CDR3 sequences, about 18% seen once. Notes on the study in general: Contracting CD4+ clones were located mainly in CM and EM, and CD8+ clones in EMRA.

The CDR3 loop spans 13 amino acids. Trimming removed 5 bases from V and 6 bases from J; junction bases left unmatched: 5. Per germline, CDR1 SEHNR and CDR2 FQNEAQ (reference sequence). Sequenced input: PBMCs or a T cell subset sorted from them (not recorded which). V and J are TRBV7-9 and TRBJ1-1; the match to TRBD1 covers 8 bases. The clonotype was recovered from an adult woman who had mild COVID-19 (a few samples of this study predate the infection). Cell type and time point are not known. The CDR3 loop reads CASSPGGFAEAFF. CDR3 sequence (DNA): TGTGCCAGCAGCCCAGGGGGCTTCGCTGAAGCTTTCTTT.